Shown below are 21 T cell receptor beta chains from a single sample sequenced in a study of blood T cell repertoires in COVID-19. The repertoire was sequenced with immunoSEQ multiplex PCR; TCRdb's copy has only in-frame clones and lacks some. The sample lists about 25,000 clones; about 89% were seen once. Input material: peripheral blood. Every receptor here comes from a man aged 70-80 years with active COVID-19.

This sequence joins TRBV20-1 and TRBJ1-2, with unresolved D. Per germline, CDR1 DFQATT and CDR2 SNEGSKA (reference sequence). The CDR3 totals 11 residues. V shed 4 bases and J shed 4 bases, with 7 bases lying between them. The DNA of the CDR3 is TGCAGTGCTAACAGTATCTATGGCTACACCTTC. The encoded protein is CSANSIYGYTF.

The CDR3 loop reads CASSKGGVPITPQHF. The CDR3 nucleotides read TGTGCCAGCAGCAAGGGAGGGGTCCCTATCACGCCCCAGCATTTT. V usage is TRBV5-6 and J usage is TRBJ1-5, with D maybe TRBD1 (5 bases). V dropped 4 bases and J dropped 9 bases, with 20 bases sitting between them. The CDR3 is made up of 15 amino acids. Germline loops: CDR1 SGHDT, CDR2 YYEEEE.

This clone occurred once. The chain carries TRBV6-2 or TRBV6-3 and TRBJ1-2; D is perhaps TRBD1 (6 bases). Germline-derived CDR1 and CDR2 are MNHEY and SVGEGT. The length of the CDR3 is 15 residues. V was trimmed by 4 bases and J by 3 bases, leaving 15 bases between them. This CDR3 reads CASSSRQDSDYGYTF. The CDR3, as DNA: TGTGCCAGCAGTTCCCGCCAGGACAGCGACTATGGCTACACCTTC.

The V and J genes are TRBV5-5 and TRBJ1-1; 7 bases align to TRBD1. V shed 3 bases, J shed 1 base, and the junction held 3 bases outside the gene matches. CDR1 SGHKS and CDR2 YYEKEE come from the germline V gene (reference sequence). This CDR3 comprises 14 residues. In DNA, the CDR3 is TGTGCCAGCAGCTGGGGACAGAAGAACACTGAAGCTTTCTTT. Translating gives CASSWGQKNTEAFF.

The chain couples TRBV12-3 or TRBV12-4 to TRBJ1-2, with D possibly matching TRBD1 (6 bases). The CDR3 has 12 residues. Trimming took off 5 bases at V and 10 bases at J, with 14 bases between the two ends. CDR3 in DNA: TGTGCCAGCAGTGGACGACAGGCATACTACACCTTC. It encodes CASSGRQAYYTF.

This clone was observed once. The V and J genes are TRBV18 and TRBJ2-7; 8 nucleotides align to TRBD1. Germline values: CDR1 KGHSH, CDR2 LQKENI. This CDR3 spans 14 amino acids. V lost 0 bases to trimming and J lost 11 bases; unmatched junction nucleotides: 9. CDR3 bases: TGTGCCAGCTCACCACCGGGGCAGGGGGCGAGGAAGTACTTC. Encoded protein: CASSPPGQGARKYF. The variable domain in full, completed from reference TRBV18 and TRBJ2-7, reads NAGVMQNPRHLVRRRGQEARLRCSPMKGHSHVYWYRQLPEEGLKFMVYLQKENIIDESGMPKERFSAEFPKEGPSILRIQQVVRGDSAAYFCASSPPGQGARKYFGPGTRLTVT.

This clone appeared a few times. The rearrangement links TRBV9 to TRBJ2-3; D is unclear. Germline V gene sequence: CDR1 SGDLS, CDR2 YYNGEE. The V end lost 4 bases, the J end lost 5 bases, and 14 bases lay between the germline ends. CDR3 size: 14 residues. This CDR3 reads CASSPNPGLDTQYF. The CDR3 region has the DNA TGTGCCAGCAGCCCCAACCCGGGTTTAGATACGCAGTATTTT.

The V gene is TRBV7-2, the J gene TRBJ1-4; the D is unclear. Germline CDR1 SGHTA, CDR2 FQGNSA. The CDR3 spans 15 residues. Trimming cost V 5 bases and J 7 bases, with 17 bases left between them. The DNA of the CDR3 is TGTGCCAGCAGCCCCTCGGAACAGCCTGTTGAAAAACTGTTTTTT. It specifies CASSPSEQPVEKLFF. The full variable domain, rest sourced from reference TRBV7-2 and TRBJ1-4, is GAGVSQSPSNKVTEKGKDVELRCDPISGHTALYWYRQSLGQGLEFLIYFQGNSAPDKSGLPSDRFSAERTGGSVSTLTIQRTQQEDSAVYLCASSPSEQPVEKLFFGSGTQLSVL.

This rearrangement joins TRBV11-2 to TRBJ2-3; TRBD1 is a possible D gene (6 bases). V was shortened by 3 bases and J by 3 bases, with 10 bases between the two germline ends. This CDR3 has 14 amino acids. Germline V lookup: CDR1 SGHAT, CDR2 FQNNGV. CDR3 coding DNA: TGTGCCAGCAGCTTGGACAGTGGGACAGATACGCAGTATTTT. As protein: CASSLDSGTDTQYF.

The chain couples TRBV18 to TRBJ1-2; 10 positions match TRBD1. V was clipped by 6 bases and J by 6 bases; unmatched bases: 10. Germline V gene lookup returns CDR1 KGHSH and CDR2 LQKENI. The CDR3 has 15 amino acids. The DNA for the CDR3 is TGTGCCAGCTCCCGGGACAGGGGTGTCATGGATGGCTACACCTTC. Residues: CASSRDRGVMDGYTF. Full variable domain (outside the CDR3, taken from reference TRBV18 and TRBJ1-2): NAGVMQNPRHLVRRRGQEARLRCSPMKGHSHVYWYRQLPEEGLKFMVYLQKENIIDESGMPKERFSAEFPKEGPSILRIQQVVRGDSAAYFCASSRDRGVMDGYTFGSGTRLTVV.

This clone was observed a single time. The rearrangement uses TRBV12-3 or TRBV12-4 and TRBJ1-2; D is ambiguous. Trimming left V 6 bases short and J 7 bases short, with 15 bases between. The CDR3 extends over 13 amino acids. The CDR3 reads CASSAFLEGGYTF. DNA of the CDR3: TGTGCCAGCAGCGCCTTCCTAGAGGGTGGCTACACCTTC.

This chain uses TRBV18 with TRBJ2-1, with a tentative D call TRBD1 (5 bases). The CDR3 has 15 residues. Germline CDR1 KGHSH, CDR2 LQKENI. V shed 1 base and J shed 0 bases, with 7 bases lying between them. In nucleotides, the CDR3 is TGTGCCAGCTCACCACGACAGAGCTCCTACAATGAGCAGTTCTTC. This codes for CASSPRQSSYNEQFF.

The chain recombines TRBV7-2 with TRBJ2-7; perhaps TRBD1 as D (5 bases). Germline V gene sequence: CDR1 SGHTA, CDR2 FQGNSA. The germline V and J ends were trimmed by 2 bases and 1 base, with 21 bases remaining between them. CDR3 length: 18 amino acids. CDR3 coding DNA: TGTGCCAGCAGCTTATCCCGGACACAAAGGTCTTATTCCTACGAGCAGTACTTC. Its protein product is CASSLSRTQRSYSYEQYF.

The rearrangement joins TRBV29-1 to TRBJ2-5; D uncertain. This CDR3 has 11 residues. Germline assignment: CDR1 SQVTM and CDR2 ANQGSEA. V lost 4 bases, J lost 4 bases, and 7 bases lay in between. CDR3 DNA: TGCAGCGTTGCGGTCCGAGAGACCCAGTACTTC. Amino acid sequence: CSVAVRETQYF.

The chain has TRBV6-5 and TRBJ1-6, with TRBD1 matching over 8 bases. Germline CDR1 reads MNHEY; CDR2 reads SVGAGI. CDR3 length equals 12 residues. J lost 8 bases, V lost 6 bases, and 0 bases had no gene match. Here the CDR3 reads CASRDRDSPLHF. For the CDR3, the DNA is TGTGCCAGCAGGGACAGGGATTCACCCCTCCACTTT.

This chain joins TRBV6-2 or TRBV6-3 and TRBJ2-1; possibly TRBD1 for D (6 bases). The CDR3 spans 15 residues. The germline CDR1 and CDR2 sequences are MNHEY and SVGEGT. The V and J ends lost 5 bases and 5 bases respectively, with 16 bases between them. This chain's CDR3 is CASSNTQGPNNEQFF. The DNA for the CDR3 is TGTGCCAGCAGTAACACACAGGGACCCAACAATGAGCAGTTCTTC.

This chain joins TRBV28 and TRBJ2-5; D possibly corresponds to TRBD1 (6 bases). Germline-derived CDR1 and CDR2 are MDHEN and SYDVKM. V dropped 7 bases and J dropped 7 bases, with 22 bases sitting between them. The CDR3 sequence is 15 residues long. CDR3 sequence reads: CASNRPATGIGTQYF. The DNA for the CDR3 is TGTGCCAGCAACCGCCCGGCAACAGGGATAGGGACCCAGTACTTC.

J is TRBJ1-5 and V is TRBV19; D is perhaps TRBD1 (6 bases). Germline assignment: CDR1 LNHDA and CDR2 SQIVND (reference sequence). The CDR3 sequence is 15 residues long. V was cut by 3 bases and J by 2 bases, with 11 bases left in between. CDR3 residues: CASSIRAGGNQPQHF. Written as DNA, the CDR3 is TGTGCCAGTAGTATCCGGGCAGGGGGCAATCAGCCCCAGCATTTT.

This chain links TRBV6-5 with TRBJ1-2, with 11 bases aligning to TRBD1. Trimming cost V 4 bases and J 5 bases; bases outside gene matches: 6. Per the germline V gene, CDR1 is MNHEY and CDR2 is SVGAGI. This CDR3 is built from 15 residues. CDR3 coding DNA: TGTGCCAGCAGTTGGACAGGGGGCGATGATTATGGCTACACCTTC. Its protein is CASSWTGGDDYGYTF.

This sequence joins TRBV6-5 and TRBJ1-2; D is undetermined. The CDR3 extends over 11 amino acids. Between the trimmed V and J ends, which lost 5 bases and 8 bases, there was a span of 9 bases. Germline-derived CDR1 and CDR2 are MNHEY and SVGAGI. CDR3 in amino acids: CASSSRRGYTF. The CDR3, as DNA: TGTGCCAGCAGTAGCCGGAGGGGCTACACCTTC.

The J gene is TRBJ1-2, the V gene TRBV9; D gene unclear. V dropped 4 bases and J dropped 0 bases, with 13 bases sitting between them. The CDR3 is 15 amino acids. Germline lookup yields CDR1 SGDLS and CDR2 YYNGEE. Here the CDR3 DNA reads TGTGCCAGCAGCCAGGCACAGTTAGCTAACTATGGCTACACCTTC. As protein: CASSQAQLANYGYTF.